The rows below give T cell receptor beta chains drawn from one sample of a study of somatic mutations in cytotoxic T cells in rheumatoid arthritis. Produced via immunoSEQ multiplex PCR; TCRdb's table is partial and in-frame only. Altogether some 11,000 clones are present, less than 80% being singletons, with the ten largest covering approximately 35%. Material: CD8+ T cells sorted from blood. The receptor source for this set is an adult with rheumatoid arthritis. The CDR3 runs from the conserved cysteine through the conserved F or W. D genes are given only for firm matches. Clone sizes are given selectively: once, few, many, or a class where the clone is expanded.

D gene	V gene	clone size	J gene	CDR3 length	CDR3 DNA	CDR3 protein
-	TRBV9	few	TRBJ1-2	11	TGTGCCAGCAGCGTAGGTGTCCGACACACCTTC	CASSVGVRHTF
-	TRBV4-3	once	TRBJ1-1	15	TGCGCCAGCAGCCACGAGCAGCTCTCGAACACTGAAGCTTTCTTT	CASSHEQLSNTEAFF
-	TRBV10-3	-	TRBJ1-3	14	TGTGCCATCAGTGAGGCCAGAAGAATGGACACCATATATTTT	CAISEARRMDTIYF
TRBD2	TRBV30	-	TRBJ2-1	13	TGTGCCTACCTAGCGGGAGAAGGTAATGAGCAGTTCTTC	CAYLAGEGNEQFF
-	TRBV5-1	-	TRBJ2-1	18	TGCGCCAGCAGCTGGCCTAATATGGGCAGGGGATCGTACAATGAGCAGTTCTTC	CASSWPNMGRGSYNEQFF
-	TRBV9	-	TRBJ1-5	12	TGTGCCAGCAGCGTGGGGCTGAGTCCCCAGCATTTT	CASSVGLSPQHF
TRBD2	TRBV6-1	few	TRBJ2-1	14	TGTGCCAGCAGGACTAGCGGGTGGTTGAATGAGCAGTTCTTC	CASRTSGWLNEQFF
TRBD1	TRBV27	-	TRBJ2-2	15	TGTGCCAGCAGTTTATCAGGACAGGGCACCGGGGAGCTGTTTTTT	CASSLSGQGTGELFF
TRBD1	TRBV6-6	-	TRBJ1-2	15	TGTGCCAGCAGTTTCCCCGGACAGGGCCCTAACGGCTACACCTTC	CASSFPGQGPNGYTF
-	TRBV29-1	-	TRBJ1-2	12	TGCAGCGTTGAAAGGGACAACTCTGGCTACACCTTC	CSVERDNSGYTF
TRBD2	TRBV4-3	-	TRBJ2-7	14	TGCGCCAGCAGCGTAGGACTAGCGGGCTACGAGCAGTACTTC	CASSVGLAGYEQYF
TRBD2	TRBV5-1	-	TRBJ2-5	18	TGCGCCAGCAGCTTGGGACTAGCGGGGGGGCCCTCTTCAGAGACCCAGTACTTC	CASSLGLAGGPSSETQYF
TRBD1	TRBV7-6	-	TRBJ1-2	16	TGTGCCAGCAGCCCAGTGACAGGGGGCGTAGGCTATGGCTACACCTTC	CASSPVTGGVGYGYTF
-	TRBV19	-	TRBJ1-1	13	TGTGCCAGTAGTATGGGATTTGGTTCTGAAGCTTTCTTT	CASSMGFGSEAFF
TRBD1	TRBV4-3	-	TRBJ2-7	14	TGCGCCAGCAGCCAAGGGACAGGGAGGTACGAGCAGTACTTC	CASSQGTGRYEQYF
-	TRBV18	-	TRBJ2-5	13	TGTGCCAGCTCTATACAGGGAGGAGAGACCCAGTACTTC	CASSIQGGETQYF
-	TRBV13	-	TRBJ2-2	16	TGTGCCAGCAGCCCGGAAGGCTGGTCGAACACCGGGGAGCTGTTTTTT	CASSPEGWSNTGELFF
-	TRBV11-1	-	TRBJ2-3	16	TGTGCCAGCAGCTCCGTCGGGGAGTCTAGCACAGATACGCAGTATTTT	CASSSVGESSTDTQYF
-	TRBV19	-	TRBJ1-1	13	TGTGCCAGTACCATCGGGGGGGGAACTGAAGCTTTCTTT	CASTIGGGTEAFF
TRBD2	TRBV29-1	-	TRBJ2-7	13	TGCAGCGTCTCGGGCGCGGGAGCTGGCGAGCAGTACTTC	CSVSGAGAGEQYF
-	TRBV13	-	TRBJ2-1	12	TGTGCCAGCAGCTCGGGGGCTTATGAGCAGTTCTTC	CASSSGAYEQFF
TRBD2	TRBV5-4	-	TRBJ2-3	15	TGTGCCAGCAGCAAACGGGGGGAAGGCGCAGATACGCAGTATTTT	CASSKRGEGADTQYF
TRBD1	TRBV4-3	-	TRBJ2-7	13	TGCGCCAGCGGTCAAGGGACAGGATACGAGCAGTACTTC	CASGQGTGYEQYF
TRBD1	TRBV7-2	-	TRBJ1-5	15	TGTGCCAGCAGCTTACAGGGGGAAAGCAATCAGCCCCAGCATTTT	CASSLQGESNQPQHF
TRBD1	TRBV11-3	-	TRBJ2-7	15	TGTGCCAGCCAGAACCGGGACAGGGAGCCCTACGAGCAGTACTTC	CASQNRDREPYEQYF
-	TRBV7-8	-	TRBJ2-7	15	TGTGCCAGCAGCTCCCACCAGGGACCCTCCTACGAGCAGTACTTC	CASSSHQGPSYEQYF
TRBD2	TRBV2	-	TRBJ2-1	18	TGTGCCAGCATCCTCACTAGCGGGGGATCCGGGTCCTACAATGAGCAGTTCTTC	CASILTSGGSGSYNEQFF
-	TRBV5-4	-	TRBJ2-1	14	TGTGCCAGCAGCTTTCTGGGATCAGGCGATGAGCAGTTCTTC	CASSFLGSGDEQFF
-	TRBV7-2	-	TRBJ2-5	14	TGTGCCCGCCACAAGACTAGGGGGGGAGAGACCCAGTACTTC	CARHKTRGGETQYF
TRBD1	TRBV7-9	-	TRBJ2-3	17	TGTGCCAGCAGCTTAGGGATGGACAGGGGGCCAGCAGATACGCAGTATTTT	CASSLGMDRGPADTQYF
-	TRBV19	once	TRBJ1-2	13	TGTGCCAGCACCAGGGCCTCGAACTATGGCTACACCTTC	CASTRASNYGYTF
TRBD2	TRBV6-5	-	TRBJ2-1	15	TGTGCCAGCACCCCGTGGGAGGGGTGGGGCAATGAGCAGTTCTTC	CASTPWEGWGNEQFF
-	TRBV10-3	-	TRBJ1-1	12	TGTGCCATCAGGGACAGAGCTCTTGAAGCTTTCTTT	CAIRDRALEAFF
-	TRBV2	-	TRBJ2-1	17	TGTGCCAGCAGTACCCATAACGGGGACCCCGCTTACAATGAGCAGTTCTTC	CASSTHNGDPAYNEQFF
-	TRBV6-5	-	TRBJ2-2	15	TGTGCCAGCAGACTCTCGGACGGGGGTCCCGGGGAGCTGTTTTTT	CASRLSDGGPGELFF
-	TRBV9	-	TRBJ1-3	14	TGTGCCAGCAGCTCACACCACGGAGATAACACCATATATTTT	CASSSHHGDNTIYF
-	TRBV7-6	-	TRBJ2-5	12	TGTGCCAGCAGCCAACTTCAAGAGACCCAGTACTTC	CASSQLQETQYF
-	TRBV28	few	TRBJ2-5	14	TGTGCCAGCAGTCCCTTCCGGGGCCCAGAGACCCAGTACTTC	CASSPFRGPETQYF
-	TRBV30	-	TRBJ2-7	14	TGTGCCTGGAGTGTACTCGAAAGCTCCTACGAGCAGTACTTC	CAWSVLESSYEQYF
TRBD2	TRBV4-3	-	TRBJ2-7	18	TGCGCCAGCAGCACGCGACTAGCGGGAGGACCCTTCTCCTACGAGCAGTACTTC	CASSTRLAGGPFSYEQYF
-	TRBV19	-	TRBJ1-5	13	TGTGCCATTGCCTCGGCGGTTAATCAGCCCCAGCATTTT	CAIASAVNQPQHF
TRBD2	TRBV19	-	TRBJ2-4	15	TGTGCCAGTAGTCTGCGGGAGGAATCCAAAAACATTCAGTACTTC	CASSLREESKNIQYF
-	TRBV5-4	few	TRBJ1-1	14	TGTGCCAGCAGCTTGCGGGGCATGAACACTGAAGCTTTCTTT	CASSLRGMNTEAFF
-	TRBV7-9	medium-sized	TRBJ1-1	14	TGTGCCAGCAGCGTAGTGGGGGGGAACACTGAAGCTTTCTTT	CASSVVGGNTEAFF
-	TRBV25-1	-	TRBJ2-7	12	TGTGCCAGCAGTGGTCAGGGCCACGAGCAGTACTTC	CASSGQGHEQYF
TRBD2	TRBV28	-	TRBJ2-2	15	TGTGCCAGCAGTTTAGCGGGGGGGCTCGCCGGGGAGCTGTTTTTT	CASSLAGGLAGELFF
TRBD1	TRBV15	-	TRBJ1-2	13	TGTGCCACCAGCAGGTGGACAGGGGACGGCTACACCTTC	CATSRWTGDGYTF
-	TRBV5-8	few	TRBJ1-4	15	TGTGCCAGCAGCTTGGGGGGCGTATCTAATGAAAAACTGTTTTTT	CASSLGGVSNEKLFF
-	TRBV27	-	TRBJ1-3	19	TGTGCCAGCAGTTTACACCCACCCGAGGGGAGTCTATGGGGAAACACCATATATTTT	CASSLHPPEGSLWGNTIYF
-	TRBV9	few	TRBJ2-1	16	TGTGCCAGCAGCACATCTAAGGGGAAGGCCTACAATGAGCAGTTCTTC	CASSTSKGKAYNEQFF
-	TRBV4-3	-	TRBJ2-1	14	TGCGCCAGCAGCCAAGCAAGACCCAAGAGCGAGCAGTTCTTC	CASSQARPKSEQFF
-	TRBV9	-	TRBJ2-1	15	TGTGCCAGCAGCCAATTCCGGGGATCCTACAATGAGCAGTTCTTC	CASSQFRGSYNEQFF
TRBD1	TRBV6-4	-	TRBJ1-6	15	TGTGCCAGCAGTGACTCCGCAGGGGGCAATTCACCCCTCCACTTT	CASSDSAGGNSPLHF
TRBD1	TRBV5-8	-	TRBJ1-2	15	TGTGCCAGCAGGTTGACAGGGGGGGACCTGGGGAGCTACACCTTC	CASRLTGGDLGSYTF
-	TRBV7-9	-	TRBJ2-3	14	TGTGCCAGCAGCTTAAGAGGGAGCCAAGGAACGCAGTATTTT	CASSLRGSQGTQYF
-	TRBV20-1	-	TRBJ1-2	9	TGCAGTGCTACATATGGCTACACCTTC	CSATYGYTF
TRBD2	TRBV6-5	once	TRBJ2-1	14	TGTGCCAGCAAATCATCTAGCGGGGGTTATGAGCAGTTCTTC	CASKSSSGGYEQFF
-	TRBV4-1	medium-sized	TRBJ2-3	10	TGCGCCAGCAGTGCCACGACGCAGTATTTT	CASSATTQYF
TRBD1	TRBV5-4	once	TRBJ1-1	14	TGTGCCAGCAGCCCAGAGACAGGGGACACTGAAGCTTTCTTT	CASSPETGDTEAFF
-	TRBV28	-	TRBJ1-3	12	TGTGCCAGCAGCCCCCCCGGAAACACCATATATTTT	CASSPPGNTIYF